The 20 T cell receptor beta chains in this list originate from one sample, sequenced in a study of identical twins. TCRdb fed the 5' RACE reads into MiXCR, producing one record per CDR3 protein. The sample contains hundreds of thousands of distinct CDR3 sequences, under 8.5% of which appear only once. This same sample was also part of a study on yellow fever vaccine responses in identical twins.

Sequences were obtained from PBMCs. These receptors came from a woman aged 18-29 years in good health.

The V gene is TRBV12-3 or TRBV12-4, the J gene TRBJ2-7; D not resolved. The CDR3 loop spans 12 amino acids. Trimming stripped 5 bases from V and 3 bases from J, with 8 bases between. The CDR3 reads CASSKVGYEQYF. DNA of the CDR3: TGTGCCAGCAGTAAGGTGGGCTACGAGCAGTACTTC.

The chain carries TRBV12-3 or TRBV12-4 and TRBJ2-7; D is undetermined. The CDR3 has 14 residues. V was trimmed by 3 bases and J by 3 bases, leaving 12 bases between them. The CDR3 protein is CASSLTPSNYEQYF. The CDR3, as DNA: TGTGCCAGCAGTTTGACCCCAAGCAACTACGAGCAGTACTTC.

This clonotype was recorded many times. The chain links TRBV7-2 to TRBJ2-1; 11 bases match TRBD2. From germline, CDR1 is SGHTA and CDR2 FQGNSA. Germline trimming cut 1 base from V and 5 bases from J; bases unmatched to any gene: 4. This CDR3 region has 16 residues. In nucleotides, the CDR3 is TGTGCCAGCAGCTTAGTTGGGACTAGCGGTAACAATGAGCAGTTCTTC. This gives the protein CASSLVGTSGNNEQFF.

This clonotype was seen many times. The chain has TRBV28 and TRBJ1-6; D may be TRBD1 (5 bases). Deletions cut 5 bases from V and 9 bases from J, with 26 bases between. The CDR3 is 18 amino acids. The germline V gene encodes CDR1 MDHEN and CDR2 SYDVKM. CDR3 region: CASSLSKPPGPGSSPLHF. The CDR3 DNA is TGTGCCAGCAGTCTAAGCAAACCTCCGGGCCCAGGGAGTTCACCCCTCCACTTT.

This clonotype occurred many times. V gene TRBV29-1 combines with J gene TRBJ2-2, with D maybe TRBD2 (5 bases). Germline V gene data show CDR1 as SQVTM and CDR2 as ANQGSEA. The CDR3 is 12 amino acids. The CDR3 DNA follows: TGCGGGGTACGGGGGAACACCGGGGAGCTGTTTTTT. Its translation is CGVRGNTGELFF.

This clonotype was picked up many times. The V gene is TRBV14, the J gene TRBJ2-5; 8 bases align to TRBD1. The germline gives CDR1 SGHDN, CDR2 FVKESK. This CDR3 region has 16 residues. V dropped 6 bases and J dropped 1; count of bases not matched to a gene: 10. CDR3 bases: TGTGCCAGCAGTTACGATGGGACAGGAACCCAAGAGACCCAGTACTTC. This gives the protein CASSYDGTGTQETQYF.

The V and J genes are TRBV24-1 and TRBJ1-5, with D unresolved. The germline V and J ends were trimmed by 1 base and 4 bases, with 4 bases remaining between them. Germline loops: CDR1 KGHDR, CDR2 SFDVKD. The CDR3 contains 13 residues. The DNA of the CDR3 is TGTGCCACCAGTGATTTCGAGAATCAGCCCCAGCATTTT. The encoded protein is CATSDFENQPQHF.

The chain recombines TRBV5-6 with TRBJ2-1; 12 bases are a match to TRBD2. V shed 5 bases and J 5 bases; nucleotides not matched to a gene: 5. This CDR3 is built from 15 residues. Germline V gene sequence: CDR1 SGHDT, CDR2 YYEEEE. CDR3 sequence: CASRLAGGRNNEQFF. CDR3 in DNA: TGTGCCAGCAGGCTAGCGGGAGGGCGAAACAATGAGCAGTTCTTC.

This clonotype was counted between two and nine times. In DNA form, the CDR3 reads TGTGCCAGTAACCCCACTCCTAGCGGGACAAACAATGAGCAGTTCTTC. Amino acid sequence: CASNPTPSGTNNEQFF. This rearrangement joins TRBV27 to TRBJ2-1; 9 nucleotides align to TRBD2. The CDR3 covers 16 residues. Germline CDR1 is MNHEY and CDR2 is SMNVEV (reference sequence). J was trimmed by 5 bases and V by 9 bases; bases with no gene match: 14.

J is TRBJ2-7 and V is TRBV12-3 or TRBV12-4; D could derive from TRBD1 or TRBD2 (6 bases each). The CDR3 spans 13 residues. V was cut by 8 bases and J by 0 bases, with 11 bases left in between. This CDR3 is CASSSGASYEQYF. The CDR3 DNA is TGTGCCAGCTCATCGGGGGCCTCCTACGAGCAGTACTTC.

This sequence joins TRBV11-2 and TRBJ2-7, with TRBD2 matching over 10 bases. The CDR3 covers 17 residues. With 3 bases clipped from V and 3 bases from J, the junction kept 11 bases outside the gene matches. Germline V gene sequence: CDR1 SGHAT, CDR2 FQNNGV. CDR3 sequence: CASSLRIAGGTDYEQYF. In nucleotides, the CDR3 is TGTGCCAGCAGCTTGAGGATAGCGGGAGGTACGGACTACGAGCAGTACTTC.

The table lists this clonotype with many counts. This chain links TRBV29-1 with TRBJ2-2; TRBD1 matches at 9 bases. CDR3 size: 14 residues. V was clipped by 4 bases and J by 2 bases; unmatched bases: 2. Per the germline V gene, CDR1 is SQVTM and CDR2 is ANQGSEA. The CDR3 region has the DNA TGCAGCGTTGTGGGACAGGGTAACACCGGGGAGCTGTTTTTT. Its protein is CSVVGQGNTGELFF.

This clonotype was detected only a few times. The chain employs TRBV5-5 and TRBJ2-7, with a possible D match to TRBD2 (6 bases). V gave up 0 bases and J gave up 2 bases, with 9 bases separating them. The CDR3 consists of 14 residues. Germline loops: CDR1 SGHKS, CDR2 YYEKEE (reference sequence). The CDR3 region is CASSLVPGAYEQYV. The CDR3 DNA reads TGTGCCAGCAGCTTGGTTCCGGGAGCCTACGAGCAGTACGTC.

CDR3 residues: CASSQVWDSAYEQYF. DNA for the CDR3: TGTGCCAGCAGCCAAGTTTGGGACTCTGCCTACGAGCAGTACTTC. The chain joins TRBV3-1 to TRBJ2-7, with TRBD2 as a possible D gene (6 bases). Per germline, CDR1 LGHDT and CDR2 YNNKEL (reference sequence). V was clipped by 1 base and J by 2 bases, with 12 bases between them. The CDR3 is 15 amino acids.

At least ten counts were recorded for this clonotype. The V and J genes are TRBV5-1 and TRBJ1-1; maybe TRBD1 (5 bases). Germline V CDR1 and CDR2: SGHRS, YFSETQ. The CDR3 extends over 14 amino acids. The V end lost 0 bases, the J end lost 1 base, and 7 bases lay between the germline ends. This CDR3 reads CASSLARENTEAFF. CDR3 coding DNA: TGCGCCAGCAGCTTGGCCAGGGAGAACACTGAAGCTTTCTTT.

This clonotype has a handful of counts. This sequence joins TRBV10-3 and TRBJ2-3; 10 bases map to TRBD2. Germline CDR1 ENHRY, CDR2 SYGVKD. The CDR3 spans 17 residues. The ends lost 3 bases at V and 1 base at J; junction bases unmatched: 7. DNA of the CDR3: TGTGCCATCAGTGATTGGAGCGGGGGGGCCCGCACAGATACGCAGTATTTT. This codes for CAISDWSGGARTDTQYF.

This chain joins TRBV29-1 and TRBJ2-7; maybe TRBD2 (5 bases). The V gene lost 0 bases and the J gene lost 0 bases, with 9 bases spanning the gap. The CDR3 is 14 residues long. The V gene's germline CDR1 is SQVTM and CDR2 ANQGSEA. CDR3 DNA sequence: TGCAGCGTTGAAGATAGTGGGAGCTCCTACGAGCAGTACTTC. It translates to CSVEDSGSSYEQYF.

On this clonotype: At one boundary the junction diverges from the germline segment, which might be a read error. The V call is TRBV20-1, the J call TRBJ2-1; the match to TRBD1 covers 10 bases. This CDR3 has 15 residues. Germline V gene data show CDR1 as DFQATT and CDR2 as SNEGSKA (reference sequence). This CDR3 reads CSASPDRGLYSEQFF. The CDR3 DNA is TGCAGTGCTAGTCCCGACAGGGGGCTTTACAGTGAGCAGTTCTTC.

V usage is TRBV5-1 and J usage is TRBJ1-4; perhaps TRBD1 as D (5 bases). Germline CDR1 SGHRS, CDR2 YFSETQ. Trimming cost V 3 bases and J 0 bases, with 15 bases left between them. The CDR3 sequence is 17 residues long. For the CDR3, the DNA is TGCGCCAGCAGCTCCAATCTTTGGGGGGCAACTAATGAAAAACTGTTTTTT. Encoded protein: CASSSNLWGATNEKLFF. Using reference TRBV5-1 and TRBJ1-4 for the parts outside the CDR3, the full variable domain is KAGVTQTPRYLIKTRGQQVTLSCSPISGHRSVSWYQQTPGQGLQFLFEYFSETQRNKGNFPGRFSGRQFSNSRSEMNVSTLELGDSALYLCASSSNLWGATNEKLFFGSGTQLSVL.

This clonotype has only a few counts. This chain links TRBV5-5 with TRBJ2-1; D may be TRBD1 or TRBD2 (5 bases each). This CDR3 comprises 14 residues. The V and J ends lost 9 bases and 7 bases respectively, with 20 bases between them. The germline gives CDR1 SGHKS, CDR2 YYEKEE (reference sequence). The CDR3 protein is CATHGAEGGNEQFF. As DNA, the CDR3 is TGTGCCACGCACGGGGCTGAAGGCGGGAATGAGCAGTTCTTC.